This section outlines one T cell receptor beta chain sequence together with its context. This sample is part of a study of cytomegalovirus exposure and HLA in healthy donors. PCR primers comprised 60 Vbeta and 13 Jbeta primers. Assay used: immunoSEQ multiplex PCR; TCRdb lists only in-frame clones, some missing. The sample is made up of more than 200,000 clones, and the top ten hold roughly 0.98% of it. V was trimmed by 6 bases and J by 0 bases, leaving 14 bases between them. The CDR3 is 15 residues long. In germline, CDR1 is LGHNA, CDR2 YNFKEQ. The specimen was PBMCs. The gene calls are TRBV4-2 and TRBJ1-2; D may be TRBD1 (6 bases). This receptor was obtained from a woman in her 30s in good health and CMV-seropositive. This chain's CDR3 is CASRSRDTSNYGYTF. The CDR3 DNA follows: TGTGCCAGCAGGTCCCGGGACACCTCTAACTATGGCTACACCTTC.